This is a list of T cell receptor beta chains from one sample in a study of cytomegalovirus exposure and HLA in healthy donors. Clones were read by immunoSEQ multiplex PCR, and TCRdb kept only the in-frame ones, dropping some. This sample has roughly 130,000 clones, with more than 8% found just once. The sample consisted of PBMCs. The receptors shown here come from a man aged 40-49 years in good health and CMV-seronegative. Each CDR3 is given with its conserved first and last residue. The order of the fields is V gene, J gene, CDR3 protein.

TRBV28,TRBJ2-1,CASNKGNRGRDEQFF
TRBV27,TRBJ2-7,CASSLEGTGSGVYEQYF
TRBV2,TRBJ2-1,CASSAKRGGYNEQFF
TRBV5-1,TRBJ1-1,CASSRVGAEAFF
TRBV5-1,TRBJ2-7,CASSLSQGAGEQYF
TRBV5-1,TRBJ2-5,CASSLNTGGPGTQYF
TRBV18,TRBJ2-1,CASSPNSLPEQFF
TRBV5-1,TRBJ1-2,CASTPLSGSNYGYTF
TRBV19,TRBJ2-7,CASEKGDELSYEQYF
TRBV6-1,TRBJ2-2,CATKQGLIGELFF
TRBV4-1,TRBJ1-1,CASSQAGMNTEAFF
TRBV9,TRBJ1-4,CASSPTGQTATNEKLFF
TRBV18,TRBJ1-5,CASSPEDGGYYSNQPQHF
TRBV4-1,TRBJ2-3,CASRNEWVGDTQYF